Shown below are 17 T cell receptor beta chains from a single sample sequenced in a study of blood T cell repertoires in COVID-19. Some clones are missing from TCRdb's copy, which holds only in-frame ones; the method was immunoSEQ multiplex PCR. The sample yields roughly 57,000 clones, 65% to 80% seen once. The sample taken for sequencing was peripheral blood. These receptors came from a man aged 65-85 years with active or convalescent COVID-19.

This clone occurred once. V gene TRBV29-1 combines with J gene TRBJ2-5; D possibly corresponds to TRBD2 (5 bases). V gave up 7 bases and J gave up 5 bases, with 14 bases separating them. The CDR3 runs to 12 residues. CDR1 SQVTM and CDR2 ANQGSEA come from the germline V gene. CDR3 in amino acids: CSAQDSTETQYF. The CDR3 DNA reads as TGCAGCGCTCAGGACTCGACGGAGACCCAGTACTTC. Full variable domain (missing parts from reference TRBV29-1 and TRBJ2-5): SAVISQKPSRDICQRGTSLTIQCQVDSQVTMMFWYRQQPGQSLTLIATANQGSEATYESGFVIDKFPISRPNLTFSTLTVSNMSPEDSSIYLCSAQDSTETQYFGPGTRLLVL.

The gene calls are TRBV6-2 or TRBV6-3 and TRBJ2-7; the D gene is possibly TRBD1 (6 bases). V lost 5 bases and J lost 2, with 19 bases in between. CDR1 MNHEY and CDR2 SVGEGT come from the germline V gene. CDR3 length: 16 residues. The CDR3 spells CASSTPSVGATYEQYF. CDR3 coding DNA: TGTGCCAGCAGTACCCCCAGTGTGGGGGCCACCTACGAGCAGTACTTC.

V usage is TRBV12-5 and J usage is TRBJ2-4, with D possibly being TRBD2 (6 bases). The CDR3 loop spans 16 amino acids. Germline V gene sequence: CDR1 LGHNT, CDR2 FRNRAP. The V gene lost 7 bases and the J gene lost 3 bases, with 19 bases spanning the gap. The CDR3 nucleotides read TGTGCTAGTGCCAAGTGGGGGGATGGTGGCAAAAACATTCAGTACTTC. Its translation: CASAKWGDGGKNIQYF.

The V call is TRBV10-3, the J call TRBJ1-3, with no clear D. Germline CDR1 ENHRY, CDR2 SYGVKD. The CDR3 consists of 16 residues. Between the trimmed V and J ends, which lost 0 bases and 1 base, there was a span of 10 bases. CDR3 region: CAISESSTTSGNTIYF. The CDR3 DNA is TGTGCCATCAGTGAGTCAAGCACTACGTCTGGAAACACCATATATTTT.

This clone was detected once. The V gene is TRBV11-2, the J gene TRBJ1-6; D gene uncertain. V was trimmed by 0 bases and J by 7 bases, leaving 16 bases between them. This CDR3 spans 17 amino acids. Germline V gene data show CDR1 as SGHAT and CDR2 as FQNNGV. CDR3 nucleotides: TGTGCCAGCAGCTTAGATGGGCCCATTCGGTCAAATTCACCCCTCCACTTT. This gives the protein CASSLDGPIRSNSPLHF.

As DNA, the CDR3 is TGCGCCAGCAGCTTAGACAGCTATGGCTACACCTTC. Translating gives CASSLDSYGYTF. This chain joins TRBV5-1 and TRBJ1-2, with D possibly TRBD1 on 5 matching bases. CDR1 and CDR2 from the germline V gene are SGHRS and YFSETQ. The CDR3 has 12 residues. Trimming took off 2 bases at V and 4 bases at J, with 6 bases between the two ends.

V is TRBV15 and J is TRBJ2-7, with D tentatively TRBD2 (5 bases). With 3 bases removed from V and 7 bases from J, the gap between germline ends came to 19 bases. The germline V gene encodes CDR1 LNHNV and CDR2 YYDKDF (reference sequence). This CDR3 is 15 amino acids long. The CDR3 is CATSRDGGLLGEQYF. CDR3 sequence (DNA): TGTGCCACCAGCAGGGACGGAGGCCTTTTGGGTGAGCAGTACTTC.

This clone was picked up a small number of times. The rearrangement links TRBV29-1 to TRBJ1-2; D may be TRBD1 (5 bases). The CDR3 covers 13 residues. With 7 bases removed from V and 9 bases from J, the gap between germline ends came to 21 bases. Germline-derived CDR1 and CDR2 are SQVTM and ANQGSEA. The CDR3 DNA reads TGCAGCGCGAAAACCTCAGGGTTGAAGCGCTACACCTTC. Amino acids: CSAKTSGLKRYTF.

The rearrangement links TRBV7-2 to TRBJ1-4; a possible D gene is TRBD1 (6 bases). The CDR3 runs to 15 residues. Germline CDR1 SGHTA, CDR2 FQGNSA. V lost 4 bases and J 2 bases, leaving 11 bases between the germline ends. CDR3 loop: CASSSNRVTNEKLFF. The DNA for the CDR3 is TGTGCCAGCAGCTCTAACAGGGTTACTAATGAAAAACTGTTTTTT.

This clone was observed once. CDR3 loop: CASREAGQGNTGELFF. The CDR3 bases are TGTGCCAGCAGGGAGGCGGGACAGGGAAACACCGGGGAGCTGTTTTTT. This sequence joins TRBV6-6 and TRBJ2-2; 9 bases agree with TRBD1. Trimming at V came to 6 bases and at J to 2 bases, leaving 7 bases not matched to a gene. The CDR3 covers 16 residues. Per germline, CDR1 MNHNY and CDR2 SVGAGI (reference sequence).

The J gene is TRBJ1-2, the V gene TRBV29-1; TRBD1 is a possible D gene (6 bases). This CDR3 is 14 amino acids long. In germline, CDR1 is SQVTM, CDR2 ANQGSEA. Trimming removed 3 bases from V and 2 bases from J, with 13 bases in between. CDR3 sequence reads: CSVDTTGANYGYTF. The CDR3 nucleotides read TGCAGCGTTGATACGACAGGTGCGAACTATGGCTACACCTTC.

The chain recombines TRBV28 with TRBJ1-4; the D is unclear. Trimming left V 7 bases short and J 8 bases short, with 20 bases between. CDR1 is MDHEN, CDR2 SYDVKM, per germline. The CDR3 runs to 15 residues. The CDR3 loop is CASIPGRPIGEKLFF. In DNA, the CDR3 is TGTGCCAGCATCCCCGGGAGACCAATTGGGGAAAAACTGTTTTTT. Combining the CDR3 with reference TRBV28 and TRBJ1-4 gives the whole variable domain DVKVTQSSRYLVKRTGEKVFLECVQDMDHENMFWYRQDPGLGLRLIYFSYDVKMKEKGDIPEGYSVSREKKERFSLILESASTNQTSMYLCASIPGRPIGEKLFFGSGTQLSVL.

The rearrangement joins TRBV3-1 (or the pseudogene TRBV3-2) to TRBJ1-2; D uncertain. Germline V gene data show CDR1 as LGHDT and CDR2 as YNNKEL (reference sequence). The CDR3 totals 13 residues. Between the trimmed V and J ends, which lost 0 bases and 7 bases, there was a span of 9 bases. CDR3 residues: CASSQEQYTGYTF. CDR3 nucleotides: TGTGCCAGCAGCCAAGAACAGTATACTGGCTACACCTTC.

The chain uses TRBV14 and TRBJ1-3; 8 bases map to TRBD1. The CDR3 extends over 15 amino acids. Germline CDR1 reads SGHDN; CDR2 reads FVKESK. The junction had 6 bases not matched to a gene; V was cut back by 1 base and J by 7 bases. CDR3 in amino acids: CASSQVLQGGNTIYF. In DNA, the CDR3 is TGTGCCAGCAGCCAAGTCTTACAGGGGGGCAACACCATATATTTT.

The chain recombines TRBV2 with TRBJ2-7; 9 bases map to TRBD1. This CDR3 spans 15 amino acids. Germline loops: CDR1 SNHLY, CDR2 FYNNEI. V lost 7 bases, J lost 3 bases, and 10 bases stayed unmatched. CDR3 bases: TGTGCCAGCATAGAAAGTCGGGACAGGGACTACGAGCAGTACTTC. As protein: CASIESRDRDYEQYF. The full variable domain, in which reference TRBV2 and TRBJ2-7 provide the parts outside the CDR3, is EPEVTQTPSHQVTQMGQEVILRCVPISNHLYFYWYRQILGQKVEFLVSFYNNEISEKSEIFDDQFSVERPDGSNFTLKIRSTKLEDSAMYFCASIESRDRDYEQYFGPGTRLTVT.

The V and J genes are TRBV6-5 and TRBJ1-1; possible D gene TRBD1, 6 bases. Per the germline V gene, CDR1 is MNHEY and CDR2 is SVGAGI. The CDR3 loop spans 13 amino acids. V was shortened by 6 bases and J by 4 bases, with 12 bases between the two germline ends. CDR3 DNA: TGTGCCAGCAGCCAGGGGATTGGCACTGAAGCTTTCTTT. Translating it yields CASSQGIGTEAFF.

This clone occurred once. This sequence joins TRBV28 and TRBJ1-1; the match to TRBD1 covers 8 bases. The CDR3 extends over 14 amino acids. The V gene's germline CDR1 is MDHEN and CDR2 SYDVKM. CDR3 amino acids: CTSGTGPMNTEAFF. The CDR3, as DNA: TGTACAAGCGGGACAGGACCTATGAACACTGAAGCTTTCTTT. The variable domain in full, with the rest retrieved from reference TRBV28 and TRBJ1-1, is DVKVTQSSRYLVKRTGEKVFLECVQDMDHENMFWYRQDPGLGLRLIYFSYDVKMKEKGDIPEGYSVSREKKERFSLILESASTNQTSMYLCTSGTGPMNTEAFFGQGTRLTVV.